One and the same sample provided the 20 T cell receptor beta chains below, sequenced in a study of T-cell memory formation after mild COVID-19. TCRdb reprocessed the 5' RACE reads with MiXCR, giving one entry per CDR3 protein. This sample has around 200,000 distinct CDR3 sequences, with roughly 27% found just once. Sample: PBMCs or a T cell subset sorted from them (not recorded which). Receptors originate from an adult woman who had mild COVID-19 (a few samples of this study predate the infection). Cell type and time point are not known.

V and J are TRBV4-2 and TRBJ2-7; TRBD2 matches 10 bases. Trimming took 0 bases from V and 6 from J; bases not matched to a gene: 8. The length of the CDR3 is 16 residues. The V gene's germline CDR1 is LGHNA and CDR2 YNFKEQ. The CDR3 region has the DNA TGTGCCAGCAGCCAAGATTCGGCTAGCGGGAGAGGCGAGCAGTACTTC. It translates to CASSQDSASGRGEQYF.

The gene calls are TRBV7-9 and TRBJ2-5; D is possibly TRBD1 or TRBD2 (7 bases each). Per germline, CDR1 SEHNR and CDR2 FQNEAQ (reference sequence). V shed 1 base and J shed 8 bases, with 14 bases lying between them. The CDR3 runs 14 residues. This chain's CDR3 is CASSLGEGQTTQYF. The CDR3 DNA reads TGTGCCAGCAGCTTAGGGGAGGGACAGACTACCCAGTACTTC.

This clonotype came up a few times. This chain uses TRBV6-5 with TRBJ2-1; TRBD2 matches at 12 bases. CDR1 is MNHEY and CDR2 is SVGAGI in the germline V gene. J was trimmed by 10 bases and V by 0 bases; bases with no gene match: 7. The CDR3 totals 16 residues. The CDR3 coding sequence is TGTGCCAGCAGTTACTCGTGGACTAGCGGGACTATAGAGCAGTTCTTC. Translation: CASSYSWTSGTIEQFF.

The chain joins TRBV3-1 to TRBJ2-7; the D gene is possibly TRBD2 (6 bases). Germline CDR1 LGHDT, CDR2 YNNKEL (reference sequence). The V gene lost 4 bases and the J gene lost 0 bases, with 13 bases spanning the gap. The CDR3 covers 15 residues. CDR3 region: CASSLLPTSSYEQYF. The CDR3 DNA reads as TGTGCCAGCAGCCTCCTCCCGACTAGCTCCTACGAGCAGTACTTC.

The chain uses TRBV7-2 and TRBJ2-2, with 14 bases lining up with TRBD2. This CDR3 comprises 18 residues. From germline, CDR1 is SGHTA and CDR2 FQGNSA. Trimming took 5 bases from V and 7 from J; bases not matched to a gene: 12. CDR3 residues: CASSAYPGLAGAGGELFF. For the CDR3, the DNA is TGTGCCAGCAGCGCATATCCGGGACTAGCGGGAGCCGGCGGGGAGCTGTTTTTT.

The chain recombines TRBV11-3 with TRBJ2-2; possibly TRBD1 for D (5 bases). Germline V gene sequence: CDR1 SGHNT, CDR2 YENEEA. This CDR3 has 14 residues. V was trimmed by 5 bases and J by 6 bases, leaving 13 bases between them. CDR3 DNA: TGTGCCAGCAGCCCCACTGGGGCGGCCGGGGAGCTGTTTTTT. Translation gives CASSPTGAAGELFF.

The J gene is TRBJ1-2, the V gene TRBV9; TRBD1 aligns across 10 bases. The CDR3 has 16 amino acids. V lost 3 bases and J lost 8; bases outside the gene matches: 13. Germline CDR1 and CDR2: SGDLS and YYNGEE. The CDR3 protein is CASSASPGQGLLGYTF. The DNA of the CDR3 is TGTGCCAGCAGCGCCTCACCGGGACAGGGGCTGTTGGGCTACACCTTC.

This clonotype turned up a few times. This sequence joins TRBV6-5 and TRBJ2-2; possibly TRBD1 for D (6 bases). This CDR3 comprises 14 residues. Per the germline V gene, CDR1 is MNHEY and CDR2 is SVGAGI. V was cut by 6 bases and J by 4 bases, with 12 bases left in between. DNA for the CDR3: TGTGCCAGCAGACGGACAGATTCCACCGGGGAGCTGTTTTTT. This encodes CASRRTDSTGELFF.

There are a few counts of this clonotype. The chain recombines TRBV5-1 with TRBJ2-7; TRBD2 aligns across 9 bases. The junction had 7 bases not matched to a gene; V was cut back by 9 bases and J by 0 bases. The CDR3 is 14 amino acids. Germline V lookup: CDR1 SGHRS, CDR2 YFSETQ. The CDR3 region has the DNA TGCGCCACCAGACTAGCGGAAAGCTCCTACGAGCAGTACTTC. Translating it yields CATRLAESSYEQYF.

This clonotype was counted a few times. In nucleotides, the CDR3 is TGTGCCACCAGTGATTTGCAAACTAGCGGGGCGACAGATACGCAGTATTTT. This translates into CATSDLQTSGATDTQYF. The rearrangement links TRBV24-1 to TRBJ2-3; 10 positions agree with TRBD2. Germline V CDR1 and CDR2: KGHDR, SFDVKD. V dropped 0 bases and J dropped 3; count of bases not matched to a gene: 5. This CDR3 spans 17 amino acids.

This clonotype was picked up a small number of times. The rearrangement joins TRBV18 to TRBJ2-7, with D perhaps assigned TRBD1 or TRBD2 (5 bases each). The CDR3 covers 15 residues. V lost 0 bases, J lost 1 base, and 10 bases lay in between. Germline CDR1 KGHSH, CDR2 LQKENI. The CDR3 sequence is CASSPPGPLSYEQYF. As DNA, the CDR3 is TGTGCCAGCTCACCACCGGGACCGCTATCCTACGAGCAGTACTTC.

This clonotype was detected a few times. The chain recombines TRBV20-1 with TRBJ2-2; D unclear. CDR1 is DFQATT, CDR2 SNEGSKA, per germline (reference sequence). The CDR3 length is 15 residues. V was cut by 7 bases and J by 0 bases, with 15 bases left in between. The CDR3 nucleotides are TGCAGTGTTGGCAGGCCCGATGCGAACACCGGGGAGCTGTTTTTT. Its protein is CSVGRPDANTGELFF.

The chain combines TRBV12-3 or TRBV12-4 with TRBJ2-2; 9 positions agree with TRBD1. Unmatched junction bases numbered 2, after V lost 6 bases and J lost 0 bases. The length of the CDR3 is 15 residues. The CDR3 DNA follows: TGTGCCAGCAGGTGGACAGGGGCGAACACCGGGGAGCTGTTTTTT. This gives the protein CASRWTGANTGELFF.

This clonotype turned up a few times. The chain employs TRBV20-1 and TRBJ2-1, with 13 bases identical to TRBD2. Germline loops: CDR1 DFQATT, CDR2 SNEGSKA (reference sequence). V was clipped by 3 bases and J by 5 bases; unmatched bases: 4. The CDR3 covers 15 residues. In DNA form, the CDR3 reads TGCAGTGCTAGGGGACTAGCGGGAAGACACAATGAGCAGTTCTTC. This translates into CSARGLAGRHNEQFF.

Only a few counts were recorded for this clonotype. The chain combines TRBV4-1 with TRBJ2-2; D possibly corresponds to TRBD2 (5 bases). The CDR3 sequence is 15 residues long. Germline lookup yields CDR1 MGHRA and CDR2 YSYEKL. Trimming stripped 1 base from V and 3 bases from J, with 9 bases between. The CDR3 coding sequence is TGCGCCAGCAGCCAAGGTGGGAGCCACACCGGGGAGCTGTTTTTT. Translating it yields CASSQGGSHTGELFF.

This clonotype was recorded a few times. The chain combines TRBV20-1 with TRBJ2-3; TRBD2 aligns across 16 bases. The CDR3 totals 19 residues. CDR1 and CDR2 from the germline V gene are DFQATT and SNEGSKA (reference sequence). J gave up 1 base and V 2 bases, and 9 bases lay outside the gene matches. DNA of the CDR3: TGCAGTGCTAGACCATATTCCGGGACTAGCGGGGGGGGCACAGATACGCAGTATTTT. Translated: CSARPYSGTSGGGTDTQYF.

The V and J genes are TRBV6-6 and TRBJ1-2; D not certain. CDR3 length equals 17 residues. Trimming removed 2 bases from V and 8 bases from J, with 24 bases in between. Germline CDR1 is MNHNY and CDR2 is SVGAGI (reference sequence). The CDR3 nucleotides read TGTGCCAGCAGTTACCCGCAGTTTCAGGTTCCCAATATGGGCTACACCTTC. It translates to CASSYPQFQVPNMGYTF.

The V gene is TRBV6-1, the J gene TRBJ1-2, with TRBD1 as a possible D gene (6 bases). Trimming left V 4 bases short and J 4 bases short, with 13 bases between. This CDR3 is 14 amino acids long. Germline CDR1 is MNHNS and CDR2 is SASEGT. The CDR3 coding sequence is TGTGCCAGCAGTGCGGGGACATCCTCCTATGGCTACACCTTC. Translation: CASSAGTSSYGYTF.

J is TRBJ1-6 and V is TRBV28, with 7 bases aligning to TRBD1. The V gene end was trimmed by 10 bases and the J gene end by 4 bases; junction bases not matched to a gene: 10. The germline CDR1 and CDR2 sequences are MDHEN and SYDVKM. This CDR3 has 15 residues. The CDR3 protein is CATCFSGGYNSPLHF. CDR3 sequence (DNA): TGTGCCACCTGCTTTTCAGGGGGTTATAATTCACCCCTCCACTTT. Complete variable domain (other parts from reference TRBV28 and TRBJ1-6): DVKVTQSSRYLVKRTGEKVFLECVQDMDHENMFWYRQDPGLGLRLIYFSYDVKMKEKGDIPEGYSVSREKKERFSLILESASTNQTSMYLCATCFSGGYNSPLHFGNGTRLTVT.

This rearrangement joins TRBV5-5 to TRBJ2-1, with TRBD2 identical over 10 bases. Trimming took 2 bases from V and 9 from J; bases not matched to a gene: 8. The CDR3 is 15 residues long. Germline loops: CDR1 SGHKS, CDR2 YYEKEE (reference sequence). As DNA, the CDR3 is TGTGCCAGCAGCTTCGGGACTAGCGAAGTCACTGAGCAGTTCTTC. This translates into CASSFGTSEVTEQFF.